This entry features one TCR beta chain sequence. The antigen it binds to is not known. No per-base quality is available; no much larger clone lies one base away. The CDR3 measures 16 amino acids from cysteine to phenylalanine. The retained sequence is limited to the CDR3, 48 bases, with the frame set at the first base. After removal of 7 bases from V and 1 base from J, the junction retains 9 bases not matched to a gene. The germline V gene supplies CDR1 MDHEN and CDR2 SYDVKM. This record belongs to a study of PD-L1 blockade in urothelial cancer (dated by TCRdb to about 2017). About the study as a whole: Therapy was started in the mid-2010s for all patients, and atezolizumab 1,200 mg was administered intravenously every 3 weeks. Eight to ten patients achieved durable clinical benefit and roughly 20 did not. Blood samples were analyzed at two time points: 3 weeks after treatment start (second dose) and 6 weeks after treatment start. An ECOG performance status of 0 or 1 was recorded for the patients, and 0 to 3 prior chemotherapy regimens had been received by the patients. Somatic, immune and clinical correlates of response to PD-L1 blockade with atezolizumab in urothelial cancer were the focus of an exploratory multi-omic analysis. Blood samples gave a median of around 130,000 T cells and some 83,000 unique TCRs, with a median clonality of roughly 0.081. About 85% of the roughly 30 patients were males with bladder-origin urothelial cancer, and about 65% of the roughly 30 reported a prior smoking history. Pretreatment blood TCR-seq was available for about 27 patients, at least one posttreatment blood collection was obtained for about 25 patients, and tumor TCR-seq was available for about 25 patients. Durable clinical benefit was defined as progression-free survival longer than 6 months, and TCR features were also tested against progression-free and overall survival. Pretreatment tumor samples, along with matched peripheral blood collected serially before and after atezolizumab treatment, underwent TCR sequencing. In the same patients, pretreatment tumors underwent whole exome sequencing and RNA sequencing in addition to TCR sequencing. General study outcomes and caveats: At 3 weeks after the start of treatment, tumor-associated TCR clones in peripheral blood had expanded more in patients with durable benefit (n of about 21, p = 0.022). Improved progression-free and overall survival was found to be associated with pretreatment peripheral blood TCR clonality below the median. Because of the small sample size (n = 29) and the many exploratory analyses performed, the results are intended to be regarded as hypothesis-generating.

Each PCR received spiked-in synthetic TCR analog templates so that absolute template abundance could be estimated from read counts. The immunoSEQ assay was used to amplify TCRbeta CDR3 regions from genomic DNA with bias-controlled V and J gene primers. Sequencing of rearranged TCRbeta segments was performed at approximately 20X coverage. Per the source publication's procedure: Clustering was used to correct sequencing errors, and CDR3s were annotated against IMGT to assign V, D and J genes. Only productive TCRbeta rearrangements were used in downstream analyses, excluding out-of-frame or stop-codon sequences. Clonality was computed as one minus Shannon entropy normalized by the log of the number of unique productive sequences. Clones differing between time points or between blood and tumor were identified using Fisher's exact test with Benjamini-Hochberg correction, with an adjusted p below 0.01 applied as the threshold. TCRdb re-hosts the immuneACCESS table, in-frame sequences only. Its copies lack some clones; in the studies checked, an unresolved V gene accounts for under half of them, and the cause for the rest is not known. The V and J calls and clone size were taken over from that table, and D and trimming were inferred from the DNA. Across this sample there are more than 45,000 clones, with around 87% seen only once. The biggest ten clones account for under 20% of the sample.

A total of under 35 patients with locally advanced or metastatic urothelial carcinoma, treated at Memorial Sloan Kettering on a trial protocol, made up the cohort. Peripheral blood mononuclear cells were collected from each patient pretreatment and during treatment, giving between 1 and 8 total time points per patient. The Qiagen DNeasy Blood extraction kit was used to purify genomic DNA from total PBMCs and tumor samples. PBMCs were collected pretreatment and during treatment, and were isolated and stored as previously described. The sequence derives from a man aged 55 to 70 with urothelial cancer. The sample was PBMCs, taken around atezolizumab (anti-PD-L1) treatment. The rearranged segments are TRBV28 and TRBJ2-7, and 11 junctional nucleotides match TRBD2. The CDR3 reads CASKPLGTSGSYEQYF. The bases are TGTGCCAGCAAACCCCTTGGGACTAGCGGTTCCTACGAGCAGTACTTC.